Listed below are T cell receptor beta chains from one sample, sequenced in a study of human T cells and chemical hapten exposure. Each CDR3 protein is one row after TCRdb ran MiXCR on the RACE reads. The sample contains 95,000 to 100,000 distinct CDR3 sequences, over 10% of which appear only once. The source was whole blood, collected in connection with sensitization to the hapten diphenylcyclopropenone (DPC). The receptor set was obtained from a woman between 40 and 50 years old with alopecia areata. Some clones in this sample may be carry-over from other donors' samples. Each CDR3 is given with its conserved first and last residue.

v_call,j_call,cdr3_aa
TRBV28,TRBJ2-5,CASSLQGAGTQYF
TRBV7-9,TRBJ2-2,CASSSPPAGELFF
TRBV10-3,TRBJ1-2,CAISDGTAPNYGYTF
TRBV6-2/TRBV6-3,TRBJ2-7,CATLLSAGVSSYEQYF
TRBV5-1,TRBJ2-3,CASSFWTGGDTQYF
TRBV12-3/TRBV12-4,TRBJ1-2,CASSRDRGIYGYTF
TRBV18,TRBJ1-5,CASSPGTGGNQPQHF
TRBV30,TRBJ1-2,CAWTPSRRLYGYTF
TRBV18,TRBJ2-5,CASSPTDRQETQYF
TRBV28,TRBJ2-7,CASSPLAGLNEQYF
TRBV28,TRBJ2-4,CASSSLGLTQKDIQYF
TRBV25-1,TRBJ1-3,CASRTGARNTIYF
TRBV20-1,TRBJ1-5,CSARAGFSNQPQHF
TRBV27,TRBJ2-7,CASSLRDRGDEQYF
TRBV12-3/TRBV12-4,TRBJ2-7,CASSLWGIEQYF
TRBV7-9,TRBJ2-7,CASSSPGTGGPYEQYF
TRBV29-1,TRBJ2-7,CSAQGEGSAYEQYF